This note documents a single TCR beta chain sequence. Its specificity is unknown. This sample stems from a study of T-cell memory formation after mild COVID-19. Trimming took off 0 bases at V and 1 base at J, with 7 bases between the two ends. The CDR3 is 14 amino acids. CDR1 is LNHNV, CDR2 YYDKDF, per germline (reference sequence). General study points: Clones that contracted from day 15 to 85 were balanced CD4/CD8, while later expanders leaned CD4+.

MiXCR was run by TCRdb on the 5' RACE reads, yielding one entry per CDR3 protein. The sample contains more than 250,000 distinct CDR3 sequences, 18% of which appear only once. The V call is TRBV15, the J call TRBJ2-7, with no clear D. The sample comprised PBMCs or a T cell subset sorted from them (not recorded which). This sequence originates from a man aged 18 to 30 who had mild COVID-19 (a few samples of this study predate the infection). Cell type and time point are not known. CDR3 sequence reads: CATSRDWGSYEQYV. In DNA form, the CDR3 reads TGTGCCACCAGCAGAGATTGGGGTTCCTACGAGCAGTACGTC.